Each of the 18 T cell receptor beta chains below was sequenced from the same sample in a study of CD8 T cells in ankylosing spondylitis. TCRdb ran MiXCR on the 5' RACE reads and lists one entry per CDR3 protein. The table shows fewer than 25,000 distinct CDR3 sequences, with 13% occurring only once. Sequences were obtained from blood. Every receptor here comes from a male donor with ankylosing spondylitis or in good health (not recorded which).

The V call is TRBV14, the J call TRBJ2-1, with 9 bases aligning to TRBD2. The CDR3 covers 17 residues. J lost 2 bases, V lost 0 bases, and 5 bases had no gene match. Germline CDR1 SGHDN, CDR2 FVKESK. The CDR3 bases are TGTGCCAGCAGCCAAGATTGGCGGGAGGGCCCCTACAATGAGCAGTTCTTC. It codes for CASSQDWREGPYNEQFF. Full variable domain (rest looked up from reference TRBV14 and TRBJ2-1): EAGVTQFPSHSVIEKGQTVTLRCDPISGHDNLYWYRRVMGKEIKFLLHFVKESKQDESGMPNNRFLAERTGGTYSTLKVQPAELEDSGVYFCASSQDWREGPYNEQFFGPGTRLTVL.

Many counts were recorded for this clonotype. This chain connects TRBV6-6 to TRBJ2-7; TRBD2 agrees at 8 bases. Trimming removed 6 bases from V and 3 bases from J; junction bases left unmatched: 10. Germline V CDR1 and CDR2: MNHNY, SVGAGI (reference sequence). The length of the CDR3 is 15 residues. CDR3 region: CASRNGLAGDYEQYF. The CDR3 DNA reads as TGTGCCAGCAGAAACGGGCTAGCGGGCGACTACGAGCAGTACTTC.

This chain links TRBV25-1 with TRBJ2-3; D unclear. Germline V CDR1 and CDR2: MGHDK, SYGVNS. This CDR3 contains 12 residues. Trimming removed 6 bases from V and 0 bases from J, with 4 bases in between. The CDR3 DNA reads as TGTGCCAGCAGAATTAGCACAGATACGCAGTATTTT. This translates into CASRISTDTQYF. Variable domain in full (rest from reference TRBV25-1 and TRBJ2-3): EADIYQTPRYLVIGTGKKITLECSQTMGHDKMYWYQQDPGMELHLIHYSYGVNSTEKGDLSSESTVSRIRTEHFPLTLESARPSHTSQYLCASRISTDTQYFGPGTRLTVL.

The CDR3 region is CSVQGVAEAFF. In nucleotides, the CDR3 is TGCAGCGTACAGGGAGTGGCTGAAGCTTTCTTT. The chain links TRBV29-1 to TRBJ1-1; tentatively, D is TRBD1 (6 bases). From germline, CDR1 is SQVTM and CDR2 ANQGSEA. The CDR3 spans 11 residues. The V end was cut by 6 bases, the J end by 6 bases, with 11 bases between.

This clonotype was seen repeatedly, ten times or more. The chain uses TRBV20-1 and TRBJ2-3; D not certain. Germline values: CDR1 DFQATT, CDR2 SNEGSKA (reference sequence). Trimming removed 4 bases at V and 4 bases at J, with 12 bases between. This CDR3 has 13 amino acids. The DNA of the CDR3 is TGCAGTGCTACTGACCACAGTTCAGATACGCAGTATTTT. This gives the protein CSATDHSSDTQYF.

This clonotype has ten or more counts. The DNA of the CDR3 is TGTGCCAGCAGGGACGGAGCCTCCTACGAGCAGTACGTC. This translates into CASRDGASYEQYV. The chain combines TRBV2 with TRBJ2-7, with D unresolved. CDR1 is SNHLY and CDR2 is FYNNEI in the germline V gene. There are 13 residues in the CDR3. V lost 6 bases to trimming and J lost 0 bases, with 9 bases between them.

This clonotype was counted ten times or more. The rearrangement joins TRBV5-1 to TRBJ2-7; 13 bases map to TRBD2. J lost 6 bases, V lost 4 bases, and 4 bases had no gene match. This CDR3 is built from 14 residues. From germline, CDR1 is SGHRS and CDR2 YFSETQ. The CDR3 loop reads CASSVGLAGAEQYF. In DNA form, the CDR3 reads TGCGCCAGCAGCGTAGGACTAGCGGGAGCCGAGCAGTACTTC.

The chain joins TRBV28 to TRBJ1-1; TRBD1 might be the D (5 bases). The CDR3 loop spans 13 amino acids. Trimming removed 5 bases at V and 6 bases at J, with 13 bases between. From germline, CDR1 is MDHEN and CDR2 SYDVKM. CDR3 loop: CASSPQVRAEAFF. CDR3 nucleotide sequence: TGTGCCAGCAGTCCACAGGTTAGGGCTGAAGCTTTCTTT.

This clonotype was seen at least ten times. V usage is TRBV6-2 or TRBV6-3 and J usage is TRBJ2-7; D may match TRBD1 or TRBD2 (5 bases each). Per germline, CDR1 MNHEY and CDR2 SVGEGT. V was trimmed by 3 bases and J by 4 bases, leaving 16 bases between them. CDR3 length: 15 residues. The CDR3 region has the DNA TGTGCCAGCAGTTATGGGACCCTCAACGGATACGAGCAGTACTTC. This codes for CASSYGTLNGYEQYF.

This clonotype was picked up a small number of times. The chain employs TRBV28 and TRBJ2-3; D uncertain. The V end was cut by 5 bases, the J end by 3 bases, with 9 bases between. The CDR3 is 13 amino acids. Germline V lookup: CDR1 MDHEN, CDR2 SYDVKM. The CDR3 DNA reads as TGTGCCAGCAGTGGCGGTGCGACAGATACGCAGTATTTT. Its translation is CASSGGATDTQYF.

J is TRBJ2-3 and V is TRBV12-3 or TRBV12-4; 10 bases are a match to TRBD2. This CDR3 has 15 amino acids. V lost 6 bases to trimming and J lost 1 base; unmatched junction nucleotides: 4. The CDR3 loop reads CASRKGTSGTDTQYF. The CDR3 DNA reads TGTGCCAGCAGAAAAGGGACTAGCGGCACAGATACGCAGTATTTT.

The chain is built from TRBV3-2 and TRBJ1-4; the table's TRBD1 call for D was not verified on the DNA. TRBV3-2 is a recognized pseudogene. The CDR3 has 13 residues. CDR3 sequence reads: CASSRTAYGKLFF. The CDR3 nucleotides are TGTGCCAGCAGCCGGACAGCCTATGGAAAACTGTTTTTT.

This clonotype was detected only a few times. The rearrangement links TRBV5-1 to TRBJ2-5; 12 positions match TRBD2. Germline-derived CDR1 and CDR2 are SGHRS and YFSETQ. This CDR3 has 17 amino acids. After removal of 0 bases from V and 1 base from J, the junction contained 4 bases not matched to a gene. This chain's CDR3 is CASSLGLAGAPQETQYF. CDR3 DNA sequence: TGCGCCAGCAGCTTGGGACTAGCGGGGGCCCCCCAAGAGACCCAGTACTTC.

The genes are TRBV4-3 and TRBJ2-1; D assignment may be TRBD1 or TRBD2 (6 bases each). CDR1 is LGHNA, CDR2 YSLEER, per germline. The CDR3 is made up of 18 amino acids. V shed 3 bases and J shed 2 bases, with 20 bases lying between them. CDR3 amino acids: CASSQVPPGGGTYNEQFF. As DNA, the CDR3 is TGCGCCAGCAGCCAGGTCCCCCCCGGGGGCGGGACCTACAATGAGCAGTTCTTC.

This clonotype has a count of ten or more. V usage is TRBV7-2 and J usage is TRBJ2-1; TRBD2 matches at 8 bases. Germline loops: CDR1 SGHTA, CDR2 FQGNSA. V lost 4 bases to trimming and J lost 4 bases; unmatched junction nucleotides: 6. The length of the CDR3 is 15 residues. Here the CDR3 DNA reads TGTGCCAGCAGCTCCTTAGCGGGGCCTTACAATGAGCAGTTCTTC. Translating it yields CASSSLAGPYNEQFF. The variable domain in full, with the rest retrieved from reference TRBV7-2 and TRBJ2-1, is GAGVSQSPSNKVTEKGKDVELRCDPISGHTALYWYRQSLGQGLEFLIYFQGNSAPDKSGLPSDRFSAERTGGSVSTLTIQRTQQEDSAVYLCASSSLAGPYNEQFFGPGTRLTVL.

The gene calls are TRBV9 and TRBJ2-2; 10 positions agree with TRBD2. Trimming cost V 0 bases and J 4 bases; bases outside gene matches: 3. The V gene's germline CDR1 is SGDLS and CDR2 YYNGEE. CDR3 length: 16 residues. CDR3 in amino acids: CASSVGRLAGTGELFF. In DNA form, the CDR3 reads TGTGCCAGCAGCGTAGGGCGACTAGCGGGCACCGGGGAGCTGTTTTTT.

The rearrangement joins TRBV2 to TRBJ1-3, with D unclear. Germline CDR1 reads SNHLY; CDR2 reads FYNNEI. Trimming shortened V by 6 bases and J by 3 bases, and 12 bases separated the two germline ends. This CDR3 contains 14 residues. CDR3 nucleotides: TGTGCCAGCAGCGCCCGGACTGATGGAAACACCATATATTTT. This encodes CASSARTDGNTIYF.

This clonotype was counted many times. V usage is TRBV12-3 or TRBV12-4 and J usage is TRBJ1-5, with D maybe TRBD1 (5 bases). V lost 5 bases and J 7 bases, leaving 12 bases between the germline ends. The CDR3 runs to 13 residues. The CDR3: CASSVDSWQPQHF. The CDR3 nucleotides read TGTGCCAGCAGTGTAGACAGTTGGCAGCCCCAGCATTTT.